The clone carrying this T cell receptor (beta chain) was counted ten times or more. Its antigen remains unknown. This sample is drawn from a study of regulatory T cells in long-lasting Graves disease. CDR3-region Arm-PCR and iRepertoire HTBI primers produced the TCR beta libraries. TCRdb fed the multiplex PCR reads into MiXCR, producing one record per CDR3 protein. This table has a few hundred thousand distinct CDR3 sequences, roughly a fifth appearing once. Study-level results: Exclusively peripheral blood, rather than thyroid tissue, was studied. Persistent Graves' patients showed less TCR diversity than newly diagnosed patients showed.

Time point specified: persistent/refractory GD, antithyroid drugs over 5 years with positive TRAb. Scientists built the TCR library using RNA that was extracted from PBMCs. Sequencing was performed on peripheral blood mononuclear cells (PBMCs), taken when the disease was refractory, from a patient treated with antithyroid drugs. The clonotype comes from a female donor with Graves disease.

CDR3 DNA sequence: TGCAGTGCCGGGCGTATTGGGGTTCTCAATCAGCCCCAGCATTTT. As protein: CSAGRIGVLNQPQHF. V is TRBV20-1 and J is TRBJ1-5; D remains ambiguous. Germline loops: CDR1 DFQATT, CDR2 SNEGSKA (reference sequence). The CDR3 covers 15 residues. V lost 6 bases and J 3 bases, leaving 18 bases between the germline ends.